This T cell receptor beta chain was documented in a study of PD-1 blockade in mismatch repair-deficient tumors. This table comes from immunoSEQ multiplex PCR, and its TCRdb copy is limited to in-frame clones, with some not included. The sample has 35,000 to 40,000 clones, roughly 77% seen once. The germline gives CDR1 MNHEY, CDR2 SVGAGI. V shed 7 bases and J 5 bases; nucleotides not matched to a gene: 1. The CDR3 covers 14 residues. The clonotype originates from an adult with mismatch repair-deficient cancer. The V call is TRBV6-5, the J call TRBJ2-1; 14 positions match TRBD2. The sequences come from peripheral blood, collected 4 weeks after starting pembrolizumab. Here the CDR3 reads CASMGLAGDNEQFF. DNA for the CDR3: TGTGCCAGCATGGGACTAGCGGGAGACAATGAGCAGTTCTTC.